The rows below give T cell receptor beta chains drawn from one sample of a study of beta chain features in type 1 diabetes. Profiled with immunoSEQ multiplex PCR; TCRdb holds only in-frame clones, not every one. The table records nearly 250,000 clones, less than 15% of them present only once. The sample consisted of naive CD4+ T cells from blood. Receptors were obtained from a woman in her thirties or forties in good health. The CDR3 runs from the conserved cysteine through the conserved F or W. A D gene is named only where the DNA matches it firmly. Rows may omit the clone size; those that give it use once, few, many or a size class.

cdr3_length	d_call	j_call	clone_size	v_call	cdr3_aa	cdr3_nt
16	NA	TRBJ1-1	NA	TRBV4-3	CASSQGRDRANTEAFF	TGCGCCAGCAGCCAAGGTCGGGATAGGGCGAACACTGAAGCTTTCTTT
14	NA	TRBJ1-2	NA	TRBV6-1	CASSPRWADGGYTF	TGTGCCAGCAGCCCAAGGTGGGCAGACGGTGGCTACACCTTC
16	TRBD2	TRBJ2-3	NA	TRBV19	CASSIPLAGITDTQYF	TGTGCCAGTAGTATCCCTCTAGCGGGGATAACAGATACGCAGTATTTT
14	TRBD1	TRBJ1-2	NA	TRBV6-6	CASMTTGGGVGYTF	TGTGCCAGCATGACGACAGGGGGTGGGGTAGGCTACACCTTC
14	NA	TRBJ2-2	few	TRBV19	CASSGDSGAGELFF	TGTGCCAGTAGCGGGGACTCCGGGGCCGGGGAGCTGTTTTTT
13	NA	TRBJ1-1	NA	TRBV5-1	CASSLVRATEAFF	TGCGCCAGCAGCTTGGTCAGGGCCACTGAAGCTTTCTTT
15	TRBD1	TRBJ2-7	NA	TRBV5-1	CASSWGQGSSYEQYF	TGCGCCAGCAGCTGGGGACAGGGAAGTTCCTACGAGCAGTACTTC
14	TRBD1	TRBJ1-5	NA	TRBV19	CASSPTGEIQPQHF	TGTGCCAGTTCCCCGACAGGGGAGATTCAGCCCCAGCATTTT
16	NA	TRBJ1-3	few	TRBV4-1	CASSQPTRGALNTIYF	TGCGCCAGCAGCCAACCCACGCGGGGGGCCTTAAACACCATATATTTT
13	NA	TRBJ2-5	many	TRBV7-8	CASSYRLEETQYF	TGTGCCAGCAGCTATAGGCTAGAAGAGACCCAGTACTTC
17	TRBD2	TRBJ2-5	NA	TRBV2	CASSETLLAGGSETQYF	TGTGCCAGCAGCGAGACCTTACTAGCGGGGGGATCAGAGACCCAGTACTTC
14	NA	TRBJ2-1	few	TRBV7-2	CASHKGGRSNEQFF	TGTGCCAGCCATAAGGGAGGTCGCTCCAATGAGCAGTTCTTC
13	NA	TRBJ2-2	NA	TRBV7-2	CASSLESVGELFF	TGTGCCAGCAGCTTAGAGTCAGTCGGGGAGCTGTTTTTT
15	NA	TRBJ1-2	few	TRBV10-3	CAISESLLANYGYTF	TGTGCCATCAGTGAGTCGCTGTTAGCTAACTATGGCTACACCTTC